This T cell receptor beta chain was recovered during a study of ipilimumab plus nivolumab after autologous stem cell transplantation. Study background: Myeloma cases were transplant-naive high-risk or relapsed within 3 years post first autologous transplant.

CDR3 length equals 10 residues. Germline V gene lookup returns CDR1 MNHEY and CDR2 SVGAGI. This clone was seen a few times. What it recognizes is unknown. At one of its ends the junction is not consistent with the germline gene, which may arise from a read error. Profiled with immunoSEQ multiplex PCR; TCRdb holds only in-frame clones, not every one. Of about 6,000 clones detected, 80% to 90% appear once; the ten largest clones hold approximately 5.4%. Study-level results: The authors say TCR, Treg and microbiome findings warrant further study.

The specimen comprised PBMCs, sampled in a trial of ipilimumab plus nivolumab as post-transplant consolidation. This clonotype was sampled from a female donor with multiple myeloma. The rearrangement uses TRBV6-5 and TRBJ1-2; a possible D gene is TRBD1 (5 bases). CDR3: CAPSGGGYTF. In DNA, the CDR3 is TGCGCTCCCAGTGGGGGAGGCTACACCTTC.